This entry features one TCR beta chain sequence. Its target is unknown. The CDR3 totals 15 residues. Germline assignment: CDR1 LGHDT and CDR2 YNNKEL (reference sequence). V was trimmed by 3 bases and J by 6 bases, leaving 17 bases between them. This record belongs to a study of tumor-infiltrating lymphocytes in primary liver carcinoma. Whole-study findings and limits: CD4+ and CD8+ repertoires could not be compared in these unsorted bulk samples.

Germline DNA was also extracted, and blood RNA was taken from unsorted whole blood. None of the patients had received treatment, and all had chronic HBV infection. Production of TCR beta cDNA used approximately 0.45 ug total RNA together with a constant-region primer. Three rounds of nested multiplex PCR with slightly modified ARM-PCR produced TCR beta libraries. Investigators reported that the first two PCR rounds, at roughly 10 cycles each, used TRBV1-TRBV30 forward primers with a C-beta reverse primer. TCRdb reprocessed the multiplex PCR reads with MiXCR, giving one entry per CDR3 protein. The sample yields about 320,000 distinct CDR3 sequences, roughly three fifths seen once.

Source material: peripheral blood. The source of this sequence is a woman aged 25 to 39 with primary liver carcinoma and hepatitis B virus infection. V gene TRBV3-1 combines with J gene TRBJ1-1, with no clear D. CDR3 in amino acids: CASSHNSRRGAEAFF. The DNA of the CDR3 is TGTGCCAGCAGCCATAACTCGAGGAGAGGAGCTGAAGCTTTCTTT.